The source of this T cell receptor (beta chain) is a study of blood T cell repertoires in COVID-19. V lost 7 bases, J lost 6 bases, and 3 bases stayed unmatched. This CDR3 is 12 amino acids long. CDR1 is GTSNPN and CDR2 is SVGIG in the germline V gene (reference sequence). TCRdb keeps only in-frame clones here, not all; method: immunoSEQ multiplex PCR. The sample lists roughly 150,000 clones; around 89% were seen once. The sequence was collected from a man between 60 and 75 years old with acute or convalescent COVID-19. This chain connects TRBV30 to TRBJ1-6, with TRBD1 matching over 7 bases. Sample: peripheral blood. CDR3 in DNA: TGTGCCTCGGGACAGCCTAATTCACCCCTCCACTTT. Its protein is CASGQPNSPLHF.